Listed here are 15 T cell receptor beta chains from one sample, sequenced in a study of identifying expanded T cells in peripheral blood (dated by TCRdb to between 2017 and 2020). Receptors were amplified or captured by the immunoSEQ multiplex PCR assay. TCRdb re-hosts the immuneACCESS table, in-frame sequences only. Its copies lack some clones; in the studies checked, an unresolved V gene accounts for under half of them, and the cause for the rest is not known. The sample has approximately 85,000 clones on record, approximately 84% of them singletons. The ten biggest clones cover about 20% of the sample. Material for sequencing was blood. The receptor source for this set is a person aged 18 to 69 in good health.

The V call is TRBV5-6, the J call TRBJ1-3; D call uncertain. The CDR3 length is 14 residues. Germline V lookup: CDR1 SGHDT, CDR2 YYEEEE. The germline V and J ends were trimmed by 2 bases and 2 bases, with 8 bases remaining between them. Here the CDR3 reads CASSFKRAGNTIYF. CDR3 bases: TGTGCCAGCAGCTTTAAGAGAGCTGGAAACACCATATATTTT.

This clone was picked up a small number of times. The V and J genes are TRBV4-2 and TRBJ2-4, with 8 bases that match TRBD1. The CDR3 consists of 20 residues. Trimming removed 3 bases from V and 0 bases from J; junction bases left unmatched: 16. CDR1 and CDR2 from the germline V gene are LGHNA and YNFKEQ. The CDR3 nucleotides are TGTGCCAGCAGCCAGTTGGGGGAGCCCGGGACAGGTGTAGCCAAAAACATTCAGTACTTC. It yields the protein CASSQLGEPGTGVAKNIQYF.

The chain joins TRBV6-6 to TRBJ2-7, with D perhaps matching TRBD1 (5 bases). The V gene lost 5 bases and the J gene lost 4 bases, with 12 bases spanning the gap. This CDR3 contains 13 residues. CDR1 is MNHNY and CDR2 is SVGAGI in the germline V gene (reference sequence). The CDR3 DNA reads TGTGCCAGCAGTCCCTACTCAGGGTACGAGCAGTACTTC. This codes for CASSPYSGYEQYF.

This rearrangement joins TRBV4-2 to TRBJ2-5; no reliable D call. V was shortened by 4 bases and J by 4 bases, with 13 bases between the two germline ends. Per germline, CDR1 LGHNA and CDR2 YNFKEQ. This CDR3 is 14 amino acids long. The chain's CDR3 is CASSPRSERETQYF. The CDR3 DNA reads TGTGCCAGCAGCCCTAGGAGTGAGCGAGAGACCCAGTACTTC.

This clone was seen once. The chain combines TRBV10-3 with TRBJ1-1; 8 nucleotides align to TRBD1. There are 14 residues in the CDR3. Per the germline V gene, CDR1 is ENHRY and CDR2 is SYGVKD. Trimming at V came to 4 bases and at J to 5 bases, leaving 6 bases not matched to a gene. This CDR3 reads CAISGATGETEAFF. The CDR3 DNA is TGTGCCATCAGTGGGGCGACAGGGGAGACTGAAGCTTTCTTT.

This rearrangement joins TRBV28 to TRBJ1-1; 7 nucleotides line up with TRBD1. The CDR3 consists of 15 residues. Germline lookup yields CDR1 MDHEN and CDR2 SYDVKM. Losses at the gene ends were 4 bases for V and 2 bases for J; bases not matched to a gene: 7. CDR3 DNA sequence: TGTGCCAGCAGTTCGCCGACAGGGAGAAACACTGAAGCTTTCTTT. Translation: CASSSPTGRNTEAFF.

The chain has TRBV27 and TRBJ2-7; unclear D gene. CDR1 MNHEY and CDR2 SMNVEV come from the germline V gene (reference sequence). Trimming removed 5 bases at V and 4 bases at J, with 6 bases between. The CDR3 sequence is 11 residues long. The CDR3 region has the DNA TGTGCCAGCAGTGTCGGTTACGAGCAGTACTTC. It codes for CASSVGYEQYF.

This clone was recorded many times. V is TRBV6-1 and J is TRBJ1-1; D call uncertain. Germline values: CDR1 MNHNS, CDR2 SASEGT. This CDR3 spans 13 amino acids. Trimming removed 2 bases at V and 3 bases at J, with 7 bases between. This CDR3 reads CASSEQVHTEAFF. The CDR3 nucleotides are TGTGCCAGCAGTGAACAGGTTCACACTGAAGCTTTCTTT.

This chain joins TRBV27 and TRBJ2-1, with D tentatively TRBD1 or TRBD2 (5 bases each). This CDR3 spans 16 amino acids. Looked up from germline, CDR1 is MNHEY and CDR2 is SMNVEV (reference sequence). Trimming shortened V by 3 bases and J by 7 bases, and 19 bases separated the two germline ends. CDR3 sequence reads: CASSFGPAMGDNEQFF. The CDR3 DNA sequence: TGTGCCAGCAGTTTTGGACCCGCGATGGGGGATAATGAGCAGTTCTTC.

This clone occurred once. The chain recombines TRBV9 with TRBJ1-5, with 8 bases matching TRBD1. V was clipped by 4 bases and J by 3 bases; unmatched bases: 6. The germline V gene has CDR1 SGDLS and CDR2 YYNGEE. There are 15 residues in the CDR3. CDR3 nucleotide sequence: TGTGCCAGCAGCCCCGGACAGGGCTTCAATCAGCCCCAGCATTTT. Protein product: CASSPGQGFNQPQHF.

This chain joins TRBV12-5 and TRBJ2-1; 10 bases agree with TRBD2. The trim removed 9 bases at V and 2 bases at J, leaving 1 base unmatched. CDR1 and CDR2 (germline): LGHNT, FRNRAP. This CDR3 region has 13 residues. CDR3 sequence (DNA): TGTGCTAGGGGACTAGCGACCTACAATGAGCAGTTCTTC. Translating it yields CARGLATYNEQFF.

The chain recombines TRBV29-1 with TRBJ1-3, with TRBD1 matching over 8 bases. This CDR3 is built from 14 residues. The V segment lost 5 bases and the J segment 0 bases; nucleotides outside the gene matches: 3. Germline V gene lookup returns CDR1 SQVTM and CDR2 ANQGSEA. The DNA of the CDR3 is TGCAGCGTTCTTGGACAGGGCTCTGGAAACACCATATATTTT. This translates into CSVLGQGSGNTIYF.

As to this clone: Being one base from a much bigger clone, this may be a read error. The chain joins TRBV15 to TRBJ2-1, with 8 bases lining up with TRBD1. Germline CDR1 LNHNV, CDR2 YYDKDF (reference sequence). CDR3 length equals 15 residues. The CDR3 reads CATSEDRGSYNGQFF. CDR3 in DNA: TGTGCCACCAGCGAAGACAGGGGCTCCTACAATGGGCAGTTCTTC.

This rearrangement joins TRBV2 to TRBJ2-7, with 10 bases fitting TRBD2. V lost 1 base and J lost 1; bases outside the gene matches: 10. CDR3 size: 18 residues. The germline CDR1 and CDR2 sequences are SNHLY and FYNNEI. The CDR3: CASSEEGLAPAGSYEQYF. The DNA for the CDR3 is TGTGCCAGCAGTGAAGAGGGACTAGCGCCAGCGGGATCCTACGAGCAGTACTTC.

This clone was recorded a few times. The V gene is TRBV28, the J gene TRBJ1-6; TRBD1 aligns across 7 bases. Germline-derived CDR1 and CDR2 are MDHEN and SYDVKM. The J segment lost 10 bases and the V segment lost 3 bases, leaving 6 bases of the junction unmatched. The CDR3 spans 14 residues. CDR3 bases: TGTGCCAGCAGTTTTGGACAGGCTGCCTCACCCCTCCACTTT. Protein: CASSFGQAASPLHF.